Presented here are 18 T cell receptor beta chains from one specimen sequenced in a study of human thymus T cells. Sequencing used immunoSEQ multiplex PCR; TCRdb keeps in-frame clones, though not all of them. Of some 57,000 clones in the sample, 85% to 95% are singletons; the top ten hold about 6.5%. Sequenced sample: blood. Receptors were obtained from a boy under three years old with a congenital heart defect but otherwise immunologically healthy.

The chain couples TRBV5-1 to TRBJ2-3; 7 nucleotides match TRBD1. Trimming removed 2 bases from V and 1 base from J; junction bases left unmatched: 4. The length of the CDR3 is 15 residues. Per germline, CDR1 SGHRS and CDR2 YFSETQ. CDR3 DNA: TGCGCCAGCAGCTTAAGGGGGCACGGCACAGATACGCAGTATTTT. Encoded protein: CASSLRGHGTDTQYF. Supplemented by reference TRBV5-1 and TRBJ2-3, the full variable domain reads KAGVTQTPRYLIKTRGQQVTLSCSPISGHRSVSWYQQTPGQGLQFLFEYFSETQRNKGNFPGRFSGRQFSNSRSEMNVSTLELGDSALYLCASSLRGHGTDTQYFGPGTRLTVL.

The gene calls are TRBV5-1 and TRBJ2-1, with 10 nucleotides matching TRBD1. Germline CDR1 SGHRS, CDR2 YFSETQ. V dropped 4 bases and J dropped 4; count of bases not matched to a gene: 5. This CDR3 comprises 15 residues. In DNA form, the CDR3 reads TGCGCCAGCAGCCCGACAGGGGGCTTTTACAATGAGCAGTTCTTC. It codes for CASSPTGGFYNEQFF.

The V call is TRBV11-2, the J call TRBJ2-7; D is ambiguous. The CDR3 totals 12 residues. CDR1 and CDR2 (germline): SGHAT, FQNNGV. V was trimmed by 5 bases and J by 6 bases, leaving 11 bases between them. CDR3 residues: CASSPPSAEQYF. The CDR3 DNA reads TGTGCCAGCAGCCCACCCTCGGCCGAGCAGTACTTC.

The CDR3 sequence: CASTSGTGAVGYTF. The CDR3 DNA is TGTGCCAGCACCTCAGGGACAGGGGCAGTCGGCTACACCTTC. The chain combines TRBV28 with TRBJ1-2; TRBD1 agrees at 10 bases. This CDR3 spans 14 amino acids. Trimming cost V 7 bases and J 8 bases; bases outside gene matches: 10. CDR1 MDHEN and CDR2 SYDVKM come from the germline V gene.

The chain combines TRBV7-3 with TRBJ2-3; 9 bases fit TRBD2. V lost 5 bases and J lost 5; bases outside the gene matches: 5. The CDR3 contains 14 residues. Per germline, CDR1 SGHTA and CDR2 FQGTGA. CDR3 sequence (DNA): TGTGCCAGCAGCCGGACTAGCGTCCAAGATACGCAGTATTTT. It yields the protein CASSRTSVQDTQYF.

The chain recombines TRBV7-9 with TRBJ2-4, with a possible D match to TRBD1 (5 bases). CDR1 and CDR2 (germline): SEHNR, FQNEAQ (reference sequence). The V gene lost 5 bases and the J gene lost 3 bases, with 26 bases spanning the gap. This CDR3 region has 19 residues. Written as DNA, the CDR3 is TGTGCCAGCAGCCTCCCCGTCTGGGCAGGGCAATATGGCAAAAACATTCAGTACTTC. Its protein is CASSLPVWAGQYGKNIQYF.

This clone was observed once. The chain has TRBV11-2 and TRBJ2-1; 9 bases map to TRBD1. Trimming took 5 bases from V and 4 from J; bases not matched to a gene: 6. The CDR3 length is 15 residues. From germline, CDR1 is SGHAT and CDR2 FQNNGV. The CDR3 coding sequence is TGTGCCAGCAGCCCGGCGGGACAGGGTTACAATGAGCAGTTCTTC. Protein product: CASSPAGQGYNEQFF.

The chain uses TRBV9 and TRBJ1-2; D is unclear. The CDR3 has 15 residues. V shed 0 bases and J shed 0 bases, with 9 bases lying between them. Germline CDR1 is SGDLS and CDR2 is YYNGEE. CDR3 amino acids: CASSVEARTNYGYTF. CDR3 DNA: TGTGCCAGCAGCGTAGAGGCAAGAACTAACTATGGCTACACCTTC.

This chain uses TRBV5-1 with TRBJ2-5, with 7 bases that match TRBD1. The germline CDR1 and CDR2 sequences are SGHRS and YFSETQ. Unmatched junction bases numbered 2, after V lost 1 base and J lost 2 bases. The CDR3 consists of 14 residues. The CDR3 region is CASSLPTGQETQYF. CDR3 in DNA: TGCGCCAGCAGCTTGCCGACAGGGCAAGAGACCCAGTACTTC.

This rearrangement joins TRBV4-1 to TRBJ2-2; 12 positions match TRBD2. This CDR3 has 19 residues. V lost 0 bases and J lost 2; bases outside the gene matches: 7. Germline CDR1 is MGHRA and CDR2 is YSYEKL. The DNA of the CDR3 is TGCGCCAGCAGCCAAGATGCTAGCGGGGGGGTCTTCAACACCGGGGAGCTGTTTTTT. This translates into CASSQDASGGVFNTGELFF.

The chain employs TRBV9 and TRBJ2-1; D call uncertain. Germline CDR1 reads SGDLS; CDR2 reads YYNGEE. Trimming shortened V by 0 bases and J by 5 bases, and 15 bases separated the two germline ends. The CDR3 has 16 amino acids. CDR3 region: CASSVGFPAGDNEQFF. The CDR3 region has the DNA TGTGCCAGCAGCGTAGGTTTCCCCGCCGGCGACAATGAGCAGTTCTTC.

The chain carries TRBV21-1 and TRBJ2-4; the table assigns TRBD2, which was not confirmed against the DNA. TRBV21-1 is annotated as a pseudogene. This CDR3 spans 17 amino acids. This chain's CDR3 is CASLASGNPLAKNIQYF. CDR3 bases: TGTGCCAGCCTGGCTAGCGGGAATCCCCTAGCCAAAAACATTCAGTACTTC.

The rearrangement links TRBV5-4 to TRBJ2-3; 14 bases line up with TRBD2. This CDR3 has 16 residues. Per the germline V gene, CDR1 is SGHNT and CDR2 is YYREEE (reference sequence). The V segment lost 3 bases and the J segment 4 bases; nucleotides outside the gene matches: 4. The CDR3 is CASSWLTSGGADTQYF. CDR3 nucleotides: TGTGCCAGCAGCTGGTTGACTAGCGGGGGGGCAGATACGCAGTATTTT.

The V call is TRBV11-2, the J call TRBJ2-7; D unclear. Germline CDR1 and CDR2: SGHAT and FQNNGV. CDR3 size: 15 residues. The V end was cut by 3 bases, the J end by 4 bases, with 16 bases between. The CDR3 bases are TGTGCCAGCAGCTTTAACCATGACTGGCCATACGAGCAGTACTTC. This encodes CASSFNHDWPYEQYF.

This clone came up once. The gene calls are TRBV9 and TRBJ1-2, with TRBD1 as a possible D gene (6 bases). Between the trimmed V and J ends, which lost 4 bases and 5 bases, there was a span of 18 bases. Germline V lookup: CDR1 SGDLS, CDR2 YYNGEE. This CDR3 region has 15 residues. CDR3 bases: TGTGCCAGCAGCAGTTACGGCCTACAGGGTTATGGCTACACCTTC. Protein sequence: CASSSYGLQGYGYTF.

V gene TRBV2 combines with J gene TRBJ1-5, with D possibly TRBD1 on 6 matching bases. Germline-derived CDR1 and CDR2 are SNHLY and FYNNEI. The CDR3 is 14 amino acids. V gave up 4 bases and J gave up 4 bases, with 11 bases separating them. The CDR3 DNA is TGTGCCAGCAGTGGGGGGCGCGGGAATCAGCCCCAGCATTTT. Translating it yields CASSGGRGNQPQHF.

The V gene is TRBV6-6, the J gene TRBJ2-7; D not certain. Trimming removed 2 bases from V and 2 bases from J, with 7 bases in between. The CDR3 runs 13 residues. Germline CDR1 reads MNHNY; CDR2 reads SVGAGI (reference sequence). The chain's CDR3 is CASSYRRPYEQYF. CDR3 in DNA: TGTGCCAGCAGTTACCGTCGCCCCTACGAGCAGTACTTC.

This clone was seen just once. V gene TRBV19 combines with J gene TRBJ2-5, with 9 bases aligning to TRBD1. Germline-derived CDR1 and CDR2 are LNHDA and SQIVND (reference sequence). Losses at the gene ends were 6 bases for V and 5 bases for J; bases not matched to a gene: 10. This CDR3 region has 15 residues. CDR3 in DNA: TGTGCCAGTAGGCTACAGGGGGCGGGTTTGGAGACCCAGTACTTC. Its translation: CASRLQGAGLETQYF.